Each of the 27 T cell receptor beta chains below was sequenced from the same sample in a study of early stage breast cancer tumors. TCRdb's table, derived via immunoSEQ multiplex PCR, lists solely in-frame clones and lacks some. The sample has around 48,000 clones, just over 90% seen once. Material for sequencing was blood. Receptor source: a person aged 65-85 years with breast cancer.

A single count supports this clone. The rearrangement joins TRBV6-6 to TRBJ1-4; 7 positions match TRBD1. Per germline, CDR1 MNHNY and CDR2 SVGAGI (reference sequence). The CDR3 loop spans 14 amino acids. The V gene end was trimmed by 7 bases and the J gene end by 5 bases; junction bases not matched to a gene: 7. The CDR3 spells CASTWRGGNEKLFF. In nucleotides, the CDR3 is TGTGCCAGCACCTGGAGAGGGGGCAATGAAAAACTGTTTTTT.

The V call is TRBV4-3, the J call TRBJ2-7; D may be TRBD2 (6 bases). The germline CDR1 and CDR2 sequences are LGHNA and YSLEER. This CDR3 has 15 residues. The V gene lost 3 bases and the J gene lost 2 bases, with 14 bases spanning the gap. In nucleotides, the CDR3 is TGCGCCAGCAGCCAGGACTTTCGGGGGACCTACGAGCAGTACTTC. Protein: CASSQDFRGTYEQYF.

The chain joins TRBV28 to TRBJ2-7; a possible D gene is TRBD1 (5 bases). V was trimmed by 6 bases and J by 0 bases, leaving 12 bases between them. The CDR3 contains 14 residues. The V gene's germline CDR1 is MDHEN and CDR2 SYDVKM. The CDR3 DNA sequence: TGTGCCAGCAGGCGTGACAGTTCCTCCTACGAGCAGTACTTC. Its translation: CASRRDSSSYEQYF.

V usage is TRBV18 and J usage is TRBJ1-1; TRBD1 matches 8 bases. J gave up 6 bases and V 2 bases, and 8 bases lay outside the gene matches. The CDR3 totals 15 residues. Germline V gives CDR1 KGHSH, CDR2 LQKENI. As DNA, the CDR3 is TGTGCCAGCTCACCAAGCCCGGACAGGGATGCTGAAGCTTTCTTT. This translates into CASSPSPDRDAEAFF.

This clone showed up just once. The V call is TRBV5-1, the J call TRBJ2-5, with 9 bases matching TRBD2. CDR3 length: 15 residues. Germline V gene sequence: CDR1 SGHRS, CDR2 YFSETQ. After removal of 4 bases from V and 4 bases from J, the junction contained 8 bases not matched to a gene. CDR3 in amino acids: CASSLIAGEGETQYF. For the CDR3, the DNA is TGCGCCAGCAGCCTGATAGCGGGGGAGGGAGAGACCCAGTACTTC.

The chain is built from TRBV29-1 and TRBJ1-6; the D gene is possibly TRBD1 (5 bases). Trimming cost V 0 bases and J 14 bases, with 11 bases left between them. This CDR3 spans 12 amino acids. Germline V gene sequence: CDR1 SQVTM, CDR2 ANQGSEA. The CDR3 is CSVEENGQTLHF. In DNA form, the CDR3 reads TGCAGCGTTGAAGAGAACGGACAAACCCTCCACTTT.

The chain joins TRBV6-5 to TRBJ1-2; 7 bases map to TRBD1. Germline CDR1 and CDR2: MNHEY and SVGAGI. V trimming: 6 bases; J trimming: 7 bases; junction bases outside the gene matches: 11. CDR3 length equals 14 residues. The CDR3 sequence is CASRTLDREAGYTF. The CDR3 DNA reads as TGTGCCAGCAGAACTCTCGACAGGGAGGCTGGCTACACCTTC.

The genes are TRBV28 and TRBJ2-1, with 8 bases matching TRBD2. V dropped 10 bases and J dropped 6; count of bases not matched to a gene: 14. The CDR3 consists of 15 residues. Germline V lookup: CDR1 MDHEN, CDR2 SYDVKM. This CDR3 is CATTPPGLGSNEQFF. DNA of the CDR3: TGTGCCACAACGCCACCGGGACTAGGGAGCAATGAGCAGTTCTTC.

The J gene is TRBJ2-7, the V gene TRBV7-9, with TRBD1 as a possible D gene (5 bases). Germline V gene lookup returns CDR1 SEHNR and CDR2 FQNEAQ (reference sequence). The CDR3 covers 15 residues. Trimming left V 1 base short and J 1 base short, with 11 bases between. The CDR3: CASSLEQVLSYEQYF. CDR3 DNA sequence: TGTGCCAGCAGCTTAGAACAGGTGCTTTCCTACGAGCAGTACTTC.

CDR3 in amino acids: CASCRTVQETQYF. For the CDR3, the DNA is TGTGCCAGCTGCCGGACAGTTCAAGAGACCCAGTACTTC. The chain joins TRBV2 to TRBJ2-5, with D perhaps matching TRBD1 (6 bases). Looked up from germline, CDR1 is SNHLY and CDR2 is FYNNEI. The CDR3 runs to 13 residues. With 8 bases removed from V and 2 bases from J, the gap between germline ends came to 12 bases.

A remark on this clone: Other DNA sequences in the same sample also yield this CDR3. V usage is TRBV5-4 and J usage is TRBJ2-2, with 9 bases lining up with TRBD1. The germline CDR1 and CDR2 sequences are SGHNT and YYREEE (reference sequence). This CDR3 spans 15 amino acids. V lost 4 bases to trimming and J lost 7 bases; unmatched junction nucleotides: 8. This CDR3 reads CASSRPGQGGGELFF. DNA for the CDR3: TGTGCCAGCAGCCGACCGGGACAGGGAGGCGGGGAGCTGTTTTTT. The complete variable domain, with remaining parts taken from reference TRBV5-4 and TRBJ2-2, reads ETGVTQSPTHLIKTRGQQVTLRCSSQSGHNTVSWYQQALGQGPQFIFQYYREEENGRGNFPPRFSGLQFPNYSSELNVNALELDDSALYLCASSRPGQGGGELFFGEGSRLTVL.

This clone appeared once. The chain couples TRBV19 to TRBJ2-2; 9 nucleotides line up with TRBD1. Trimming took 9 bases from V and 5 from J; bases not matched to a gene: 4. The germline V gene has CDR1 LNHDA and CDR2 SQIVND (reference sequence). The CDR3 runs 13 residues. The CDR3 bases are TGTGCCAGCCGGGACAGGGAAACCGGGGAGCTGTTTTTT. Translating it yields CASRDRETGELFF.

V and J are TRBV10-3 and TRBJ2-5; TRBD1 matches at 8 bases. The CDR3 is 16 amino acids. The V gene end was trimmed by 6 bases and the J gene end by 4 bases; junction bases not matched to a gene: 13. Germline V gene data show CDR1 as ENHRY and CDR2 as SYGVKD. The DNA of the CDR3 is TGTGCCATCAGGGCAGGGGGCGCCCTGGTAGGAGAGACCCAGTACTTC. As protein: CAIRAGGALVGETQYF.

The rearrangement joins TRBV19 to TRBJ1-2, with D hard to call. Trimming stripped 7 bases from V and 3 bases from J, with 12 bases between. The V gene's germline CDR1 is LNHDA and CDR2 SQIVND (reference sequence). The CDR3 is 13 amino acids. CDR3 coding DNA: TGTGCCAGTAACCCAGGCCCGGACTATGGCTACACCTTC. This sequence encodes CASNPGPDYGYTF.

The rearrangement joins TRBV5-1 to TRBJ2-5; TRBD1 agrees at 8 bases. CDR1 and CDR2 (germline): SGHRS, YFSETQ. J was trimmed by 5 bases and V by 4 bases; bases with no gene match: 10. This CDR3 contains 15 residues. The DNA of the CDR3 is TGCGCCAGCAGCGTGACAGGGGAATTGGGGGAGACCCAGTACTTC. The encoded protein is CASSVTGELGETQYF. The whole variable domain, filled in from reference TRBV5-1 and TRBJ2-5, reads KAGVTQTPRYLIKTRGQQVTLSCSPISGHRSVSWYQQTPGQGLQFLFEYFSETQRNKGNFPGRFSGRQFSNSRSEMNVSTLELGDSALYLCASSVTGELGETQYFGPGTRLLVL.

A single count supports this clone. The rearrangement uses TRBV4-3 and TRBJ2-7; D not certain. V was clipped by 1 base and J by 3 bases, with 13 bases between them. Germline V CDR1 and CDR2: LGHNA, YSLEER. CDR3 length: 15 residues. In DNA form, the CDR3 reads TGCGCCAGCAGCCAAGCGGCAGGCCAGGACTACGAGCAGTACTTC. Translating it yields CASSQAAGQDYEQYF.

J is TRBJ1-2 and V is TRBV5-3; TRBD1 matches 7 bases. TRBV5-3 is placed among ORFs of uncertain function. The CDR3 extends over 16 amino acids. V was clipped by 4 bases and J by 5 bases; unmatched bases: 14. The DNA for the CDR3 is TGTGCCAGAAGCCCGAAAAAGACAGGGACTGCTTATGGCTACACCTTC. Residues: CARSPKKTGTAYGYTF.

This clone turned up a few times. The chain employs TRBV28 and TRBJ1-1; D uncertain. Trimming took 1 base from V and 0 from J, leaving 9 bases between them. The germline V gene encodes CDR1 MDHEN and CDR2 SYDVKM. The CDR3 length is 15 residues. The CDR3 bases are TGTGCCAGCAGTTTATCCCTTTTTATGAACACTGAAGCTTTCTTT. This codes for CASSLSLFMNTEAFF.

In its sample, this clone was seen once. The chain employs TRBV27 and TRBJ2-3; no clear D. The CDR3 loop spans 15 amino acids. V dropped 6 bases and J dropped 1 base, with 14 bases sitting between them. CDR1 and CDR2 from the germline V gene are MNHEY and SMNVEV (reference sequence). The DNA for the CDR3 is TGTGCCAGCAGCCGACGGCGGTTAGGCACAGATACGCAGTATTTT. The encoded protein is CASSRRRLGTDTQYF.

The chain carries TRBV10-1 and TRBJ2-2, with 8 bases that match TRBD1. Germline CDR1 reads WNHNN; CDR2 reads SYGVQD (reference sequence). V shed 9 bases, J shed 6 bases, and the junction held 36 bases outside the gene matches. The CDR3 sequence is 23 residues long. CDR3 bases: TGCGCCAGTACCCTAAAAACCGGACAGGGTTTCATAAAACGTAAAAGGGGTTCCGGGGAGCTGTTTTTT. This gives the protein CASTLKTGQGFIKRKRGSGELFF.

V usage is TRBV27 and J usage is TRBJ1-5; no clear D gene. Germline lookup yields CDR1 MNHEY and CDR2 SMNVEV (reference sequence). This CDR3 spans 14 amino acids. V lost 3 bases, J lost 6 bases, and 12 bases lay in between. The chain's CDR3 is CASSFRRAGQPQHF. DNA of the CDR3: TGTGCCAGCAGTTTTCGGAGGGCTGGTCAGCCCCAGCATTTT.

The rearrangement joins TRBV23-1 to TRBJ1-1, with D hard to call. TRBV23-1 is given ORF status, its function remaining uncertain. This CDR3 has 17 amino acids. V was clipped by 7 bases and J by 0 bases, with 21 bases between them. The CDR3 reads CASTHRLGRRLNTEAFF. CDR3 DNA sequence: TGCGCCAGCACCCACCGGTTGGGCAGGCGATTGAACACTGAAGCTTTCTTT.

The chain carries TRBV5-8 and TRBJ2-4; TRBD2 agrees at 8 bases. Germline lookup yields CDR1 SGHTS and CDR2 YDEGEE. CDR3 length equals 16 residues. V lost 7 bases to trimming and J lost 3 bases; unmatched junction nucleotides: 12. The CDR3 DNA reads as TGTGCCAGCCTCCCCGCCGGGAGGGCCGGCAAAAACATTCAGTACTTC. This gives the protein CASLPAGRAGKNIQYF.

This chain links TRBV19 with TRBJ1-2; 10 bases line up with TRBD1. There are 15 residues in the CDR3. Germline V lookup: CDR1 LNHDA, CDR2 SQIVND (reference sequence). Losses at the gene ends were 5 bases for V and 1 base for J; bases not matched to a gene: 4. The CDR3 loop is CASSHRDRGNYGYTF. The CDR3 nucleotides are TGTGCCAGTAGTCACCGGGACAGGGGTAACTATGGCTACACCTTC.

The rearrangement links TRBV18 to TRBJ2-7; 13 nucleotides agree with TRBD2. This CDR3 is 15 amino acids long. The junction had 5 bases not matched to a gene; V was cut back by 6 bases and J by 3 bases. CDR1 is KGHSH and CDR2 is LQKENI in the germline V gene. CDR3 in amino acids: CASSPRTSGSYEQYF. The DNA of the CDR3 is TGTGCCAGCTCCCCTAGGACTAGCGGGAGCTACGAGCAGTACTTC.

The CDR3 spells CASSPALAVGELFF. The CDR3 DNA sequence: TGTGCCAGCAGCCCGGCCCTAGCGGTAGGGGAGCTGTTTTTT. This rearrangement joins TRBV11-3 to TRBJ2-2; 7 bases are shared with TRBD2. The CDR3 is 14 residues long. Trimming took 5 bases from V and 8 from J; bases not matched to a gene: 8. The germline V gene has CDR1 SGHNT and CDR2 YENEEA. Drawing the rest from reference TRBV11-3 and TRBJ2-2, the complete variable domain is EAGVVQSPRYKIIEKKQPVAFWCNPISGHNTLYWYLQNLGQGPELLIRYENEEAVDDSQLPKDRFSAERLKGVDSTLKIQPAELGDSAVYLCASSPALAVGELFFGEGSRLTVL.

The chain is built from TRBV6-5 and TRBJ2-3, with 7 positions matching TRBD2. The length of the CDR3 is 15 residues. From germline, CDR1 is MNHEY and CDR2 SVGAGI. Trimming removed 5 bases from V and 4 bases from J; junction bases left unmatched: 9. The CDR3 spells CASSRRGVKADTQYF. The CDR3 coding sequence is TGTGCCAGCAGTCGTCGGGGGGTTAAGGCAGATACGCAGTATTTT.